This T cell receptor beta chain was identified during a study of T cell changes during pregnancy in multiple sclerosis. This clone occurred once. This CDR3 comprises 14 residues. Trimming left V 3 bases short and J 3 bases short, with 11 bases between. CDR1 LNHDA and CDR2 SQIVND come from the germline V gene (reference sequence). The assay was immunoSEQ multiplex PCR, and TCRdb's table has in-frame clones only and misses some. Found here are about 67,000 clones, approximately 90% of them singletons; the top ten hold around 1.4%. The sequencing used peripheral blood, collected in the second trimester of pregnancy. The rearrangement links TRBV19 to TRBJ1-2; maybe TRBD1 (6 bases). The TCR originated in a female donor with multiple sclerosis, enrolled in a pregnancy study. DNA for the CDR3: TGTGCCAGTAGTATCCAGGACAGTTACTATGGCTACACCTTC. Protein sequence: CASSIQDSYYGYTF.